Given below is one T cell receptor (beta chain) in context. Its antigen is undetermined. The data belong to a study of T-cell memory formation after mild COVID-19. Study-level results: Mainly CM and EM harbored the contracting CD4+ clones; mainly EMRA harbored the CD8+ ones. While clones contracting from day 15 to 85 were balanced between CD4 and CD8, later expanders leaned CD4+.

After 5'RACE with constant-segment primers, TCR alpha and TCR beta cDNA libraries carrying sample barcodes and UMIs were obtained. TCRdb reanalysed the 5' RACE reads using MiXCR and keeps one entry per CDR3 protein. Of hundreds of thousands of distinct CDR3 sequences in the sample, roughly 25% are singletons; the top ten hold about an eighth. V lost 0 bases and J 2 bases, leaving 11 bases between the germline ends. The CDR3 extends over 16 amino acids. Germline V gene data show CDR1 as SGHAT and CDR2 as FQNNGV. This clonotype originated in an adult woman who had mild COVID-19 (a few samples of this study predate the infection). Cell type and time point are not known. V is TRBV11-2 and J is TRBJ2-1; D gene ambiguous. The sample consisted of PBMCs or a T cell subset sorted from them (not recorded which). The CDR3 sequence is CASSLDLLRTYNEQFF. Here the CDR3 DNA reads TGTGCCAGCAGCTTAGATCTACTGAGGACCTACAATGAGCAGTTCTTC. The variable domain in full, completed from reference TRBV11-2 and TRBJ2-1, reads EAGVAQSPRYKIIEKRQSVAFWCNPISGHATLYWYQQILGQGPKLLIQFQNNGVVDDSQLPKDRFSAERLKGVDSTLKIQPAKLEDSAVYLCASSLDLLRTYNEQFFGPGTRLTVL.